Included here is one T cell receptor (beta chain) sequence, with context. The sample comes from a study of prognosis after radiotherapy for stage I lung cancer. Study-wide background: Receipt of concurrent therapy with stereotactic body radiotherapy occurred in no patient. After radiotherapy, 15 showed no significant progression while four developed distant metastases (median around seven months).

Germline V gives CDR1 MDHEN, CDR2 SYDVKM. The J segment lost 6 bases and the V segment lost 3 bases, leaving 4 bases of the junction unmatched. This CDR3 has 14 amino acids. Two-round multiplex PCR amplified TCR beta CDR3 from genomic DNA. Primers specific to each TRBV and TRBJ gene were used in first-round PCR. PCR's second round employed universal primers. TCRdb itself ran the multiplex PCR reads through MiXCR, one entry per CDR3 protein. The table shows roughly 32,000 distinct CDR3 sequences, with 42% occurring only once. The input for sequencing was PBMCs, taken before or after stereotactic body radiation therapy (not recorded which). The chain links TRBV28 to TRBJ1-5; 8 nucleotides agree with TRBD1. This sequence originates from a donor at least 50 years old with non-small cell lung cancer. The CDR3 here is CASSFYRGGQPQHF. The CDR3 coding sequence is TGTGCCAGCAGTTTCTACAGGGGGGGTCAGCCCCAGCATTTT.